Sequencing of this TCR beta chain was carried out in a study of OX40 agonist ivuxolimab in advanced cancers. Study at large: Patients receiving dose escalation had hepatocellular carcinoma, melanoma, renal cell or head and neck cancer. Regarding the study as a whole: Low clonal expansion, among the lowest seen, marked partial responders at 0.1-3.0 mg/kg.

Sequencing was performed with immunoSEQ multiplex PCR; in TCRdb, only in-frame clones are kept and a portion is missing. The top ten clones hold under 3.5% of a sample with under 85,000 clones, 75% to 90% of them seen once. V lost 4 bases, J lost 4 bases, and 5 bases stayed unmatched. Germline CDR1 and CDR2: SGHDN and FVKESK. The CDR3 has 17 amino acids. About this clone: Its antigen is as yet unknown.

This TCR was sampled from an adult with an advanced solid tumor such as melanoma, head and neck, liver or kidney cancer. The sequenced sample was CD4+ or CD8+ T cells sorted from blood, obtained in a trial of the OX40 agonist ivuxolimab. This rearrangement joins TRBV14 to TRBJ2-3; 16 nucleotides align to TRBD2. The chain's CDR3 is CASSRGTSGRASDTQYF. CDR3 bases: TGTGCCAGCAGCCGGGGGACTAGCGGGAGGGCCTCAGATACGCAGTATTTT.